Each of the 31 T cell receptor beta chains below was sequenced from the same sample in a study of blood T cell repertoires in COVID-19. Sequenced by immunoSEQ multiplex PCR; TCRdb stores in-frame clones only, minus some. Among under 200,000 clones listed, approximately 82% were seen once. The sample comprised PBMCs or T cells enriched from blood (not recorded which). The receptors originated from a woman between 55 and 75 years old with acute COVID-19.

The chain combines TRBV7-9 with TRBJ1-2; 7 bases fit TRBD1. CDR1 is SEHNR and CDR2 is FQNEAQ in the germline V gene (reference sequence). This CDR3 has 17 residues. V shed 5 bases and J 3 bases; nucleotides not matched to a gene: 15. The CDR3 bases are TGTGCCAGCAGCACGAGCCAAATTAGGGGGCTGGACTATGGCTACACCTTC. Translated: CASSTSQIRGLDYGYTF.

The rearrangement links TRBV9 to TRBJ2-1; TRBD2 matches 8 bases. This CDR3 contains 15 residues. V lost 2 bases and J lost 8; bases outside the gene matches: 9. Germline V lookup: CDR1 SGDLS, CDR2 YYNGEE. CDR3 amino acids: CASSVRGGSIDEQFF. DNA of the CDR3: TGTGCCAGCAGCGTTCGGGGGGGCAGTATCGATGAGCAGTTCTTC. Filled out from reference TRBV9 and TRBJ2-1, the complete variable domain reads DSGVTQTPKHLITATGQRVTLRCSPRSGDLSVYWYQQSLDQGLQFLIQYYNGEERAKGNILERFSAQQFPDLHSELNLSSLELGDSALYFCASSVRGGSIDEQFFGPGTRLTVL.

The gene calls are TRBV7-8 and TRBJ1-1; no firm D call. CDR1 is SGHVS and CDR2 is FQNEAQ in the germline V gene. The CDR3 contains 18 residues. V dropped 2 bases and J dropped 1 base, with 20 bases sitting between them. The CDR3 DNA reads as TGTGCCAGCAGCTTACGTAGTGCTAATGTGGGCAGGAACACTGAAGCTTTCTTT. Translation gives CASSLRSANVGRNTEAFF.

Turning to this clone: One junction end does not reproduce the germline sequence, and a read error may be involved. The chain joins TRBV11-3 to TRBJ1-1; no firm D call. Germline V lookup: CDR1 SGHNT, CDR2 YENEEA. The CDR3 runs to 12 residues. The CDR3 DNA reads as TGTGCCAGCAGCTTAGAGCACGGGAGCGCGGTCTTT. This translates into CASSLEHGSAVF.

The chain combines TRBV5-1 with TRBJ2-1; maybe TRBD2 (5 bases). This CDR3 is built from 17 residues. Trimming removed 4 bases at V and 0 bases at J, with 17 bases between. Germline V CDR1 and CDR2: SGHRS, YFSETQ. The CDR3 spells CASSETPVGSSYNEQFF. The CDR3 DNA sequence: TGCGCCAGCAGCGAGACACCAGTGGGGAGCTCCTACAATGAGCAGTTCTTC.

DNA for the CDR3: TGCAGCGTTCGGAACAGCGGGGGAGGAGAGACCCAGTACTTC. Amino acid sequence: CSVRNSGGGETQYF. The V gene is TRBV29-1, the J gene TRBJ2-5; 8 bases line up with TRBD2. This CDR3 region has 14 residues. Germline assignment: CDR1 SQVTM and CDR2 ANQGSEA. V was clipped by 5 bases and J by 4 bases; unmatched bases: 9.

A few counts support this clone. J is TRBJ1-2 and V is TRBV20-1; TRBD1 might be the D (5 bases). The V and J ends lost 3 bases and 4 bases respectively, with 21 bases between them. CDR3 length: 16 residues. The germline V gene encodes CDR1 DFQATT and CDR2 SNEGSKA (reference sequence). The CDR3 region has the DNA TGCAGTGCTAGTCCCCGTGACCTTCAAAGGGGCTATGGCTACACCTTC. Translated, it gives CSASPRDLQRGYGYTF.

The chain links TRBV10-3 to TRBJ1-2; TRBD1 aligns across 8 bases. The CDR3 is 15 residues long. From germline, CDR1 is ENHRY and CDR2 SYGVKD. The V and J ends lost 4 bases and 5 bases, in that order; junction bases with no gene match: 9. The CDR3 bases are TGTGCCATCAGTGTCCGGACAGGGTCTGATTATGGCTACACCTTC. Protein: CAISVRTGSDYGYTF.

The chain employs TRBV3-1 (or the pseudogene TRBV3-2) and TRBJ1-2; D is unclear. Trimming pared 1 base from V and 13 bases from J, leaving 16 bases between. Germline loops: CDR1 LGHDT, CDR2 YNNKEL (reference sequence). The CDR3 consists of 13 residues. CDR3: CASSQGPSEMGTF. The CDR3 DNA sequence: TGTGCCAGCAGCCAAGGACCCTCGGAGATGGGCACCTTC.

The CDR3 region has the DNA TGCGCCAGCAGCTTGCAATCGGCAGGGCAAGAGACCCAGTACTTC. Protein product: CASSLQSAGQETQYF. The chain links TRBV5-1 to TRBJ2-5; D possibly corresponds to TRBD1 (5 bases). V dropped 1 base and J dropped 2 bases, with 12 bases sitting between them. The CDR3 is made up of 15 amino acids. Germline CDR1 and CDR2: SGHRS and YFSETQ.

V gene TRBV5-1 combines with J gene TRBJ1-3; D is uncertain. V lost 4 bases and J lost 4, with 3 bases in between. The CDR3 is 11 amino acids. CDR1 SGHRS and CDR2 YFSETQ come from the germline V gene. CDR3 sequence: CASSRGNTIYF. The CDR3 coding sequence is TGCGCCAGCAGCCGGGGAAACACCATATATTTT.

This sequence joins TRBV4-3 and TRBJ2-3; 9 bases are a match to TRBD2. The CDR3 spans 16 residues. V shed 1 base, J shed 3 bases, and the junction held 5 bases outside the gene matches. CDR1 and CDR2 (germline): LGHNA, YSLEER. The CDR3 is CASSQVAGGGTDTQYF. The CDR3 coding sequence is TGCGCCAGCAGCCAAGTGGCGGGGGGGGGTACAGATACGCAGTATTTT.

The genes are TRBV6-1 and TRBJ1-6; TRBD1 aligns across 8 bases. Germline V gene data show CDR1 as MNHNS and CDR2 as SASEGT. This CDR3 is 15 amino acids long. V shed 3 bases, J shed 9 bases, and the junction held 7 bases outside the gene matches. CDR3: CASSDLGQGGSPLHF. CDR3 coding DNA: TGTGCCAGCAGTGACCTTGGACAGGGAGGTTCACCCCTCCACTTT.

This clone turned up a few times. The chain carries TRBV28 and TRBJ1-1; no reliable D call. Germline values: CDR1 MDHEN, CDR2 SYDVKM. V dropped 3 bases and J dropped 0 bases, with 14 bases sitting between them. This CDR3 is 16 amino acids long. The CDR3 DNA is TGTGCCAGCAGTTTTGCGGGGAGAGTCATGAACACTGAAGCTTTCTTT. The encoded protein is CASSFAGRVMNTEAFF.

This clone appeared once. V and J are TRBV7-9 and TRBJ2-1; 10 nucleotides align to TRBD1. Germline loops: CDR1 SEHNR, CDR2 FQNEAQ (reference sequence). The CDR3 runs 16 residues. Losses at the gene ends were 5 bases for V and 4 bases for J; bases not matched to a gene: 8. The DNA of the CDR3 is TGTGCCAGCAGCGCACGACAGGGGGCCCCTTACAATGAGCAGTTCTTC. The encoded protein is CASSARQGAPYNEQFF.

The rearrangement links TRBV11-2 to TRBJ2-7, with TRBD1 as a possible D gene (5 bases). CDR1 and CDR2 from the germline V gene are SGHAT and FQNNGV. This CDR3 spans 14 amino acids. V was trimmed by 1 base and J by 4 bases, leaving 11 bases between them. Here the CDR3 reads CASSLAGFGYEQYF. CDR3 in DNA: TGTGCCAGCAGCTTAGCAGGGTTTGGGTACGAGCAGTACTTC. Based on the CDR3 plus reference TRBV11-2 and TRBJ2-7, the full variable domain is EAGVAQSPRYKIIEKRQSVAFWCNPISGHATLYWYQQILGQGPKLLIQFQNNGVVDDSQLPKDRFSAERLKGVDSTLKIQPAKLEDSAVYLCASSLAGFGYEQYFGPGTRLTVT.

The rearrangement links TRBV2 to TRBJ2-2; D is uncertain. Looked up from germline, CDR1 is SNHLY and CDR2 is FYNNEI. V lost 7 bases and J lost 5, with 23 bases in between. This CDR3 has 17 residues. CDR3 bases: TGTGCCAGCACCTCCCCTAGAAAGGATTTTTCTACCGGGGAGCTGTTTTTT. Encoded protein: CASTSPRKDFSTGELFF.

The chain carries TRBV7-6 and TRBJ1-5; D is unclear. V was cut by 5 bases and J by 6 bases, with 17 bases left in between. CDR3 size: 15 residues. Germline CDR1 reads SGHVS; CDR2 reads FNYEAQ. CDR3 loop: CASSPRVGESQPQHF. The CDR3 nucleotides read TGTGCCAGCAGCCCCCGGGTAGGAGAGAGTCAGCCCCAGCATTTT.

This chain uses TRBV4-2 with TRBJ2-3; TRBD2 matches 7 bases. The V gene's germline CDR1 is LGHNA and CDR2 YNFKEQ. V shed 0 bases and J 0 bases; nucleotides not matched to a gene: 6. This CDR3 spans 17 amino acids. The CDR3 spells CASSQDGTTLSTDTQYF. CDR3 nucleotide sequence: TGTGCCAGCAGCCAAGATGGGACTACCCTTAGCACAGATACGCAGTATTTT.

CDR3 region: CASSPSGMNTEAFF. The DNA of the CDR3 is TGTGCCAGTAGCCCCAGCGGGATGAACACTGAAGCTTTCTTT. The chain joins TRBV19 to TRBJ1-1; D ambiguous. CDR1 and CDR2 (germline): LNHDA, SQIVND (reference sequence). V was trimmed by 6 bases and J by 0 bases, leaving 11 bases between them. This CDR3 is 14 amino acids long.

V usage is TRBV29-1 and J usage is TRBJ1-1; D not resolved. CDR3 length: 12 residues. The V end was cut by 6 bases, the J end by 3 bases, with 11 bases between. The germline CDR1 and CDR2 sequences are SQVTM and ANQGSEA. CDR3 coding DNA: TGCAGCGTCAAGAAGGGAGACACTGAAGCTTTCTTT. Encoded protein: CSVKKGDTEAFF.

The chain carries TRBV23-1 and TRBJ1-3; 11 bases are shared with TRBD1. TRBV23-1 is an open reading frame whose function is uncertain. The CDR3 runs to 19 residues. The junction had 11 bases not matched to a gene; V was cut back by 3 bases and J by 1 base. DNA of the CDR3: TGCGCCAGCAGTCATTCTGGGCCCGGGACAGGGGGATCTGGAAACACCATATATTTT. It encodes CASSHSGPGTGGSGNTIYF.

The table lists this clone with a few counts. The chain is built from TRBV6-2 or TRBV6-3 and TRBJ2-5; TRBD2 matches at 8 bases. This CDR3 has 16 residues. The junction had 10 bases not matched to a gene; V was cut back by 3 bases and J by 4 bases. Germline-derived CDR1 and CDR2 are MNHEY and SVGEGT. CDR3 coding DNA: TGTGCCAGCAGTTATATCCAGCGGGAGTTGACAGAGACCCAGTACTTC. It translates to CASSYIQRELTETQYF.

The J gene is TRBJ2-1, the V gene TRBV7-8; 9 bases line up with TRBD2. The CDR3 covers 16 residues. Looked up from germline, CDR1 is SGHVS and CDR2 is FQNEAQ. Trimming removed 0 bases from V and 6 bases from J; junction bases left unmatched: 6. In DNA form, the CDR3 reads TGTGCCAGCAGCTTAGCGGGCGGGAGGGCCCTCAATGAGCAGTTCTTC. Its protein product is CASSLAGGRALNEQFF.

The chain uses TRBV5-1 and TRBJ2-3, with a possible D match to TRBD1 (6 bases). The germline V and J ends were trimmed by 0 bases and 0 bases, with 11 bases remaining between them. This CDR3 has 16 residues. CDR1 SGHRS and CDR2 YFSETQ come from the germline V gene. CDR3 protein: CASSLEGQPSTDTQYF. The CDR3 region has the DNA TGCGCCAGCAGCTTGGAAGGACAGCCTAGCACAGATACGCAGTATTTT.

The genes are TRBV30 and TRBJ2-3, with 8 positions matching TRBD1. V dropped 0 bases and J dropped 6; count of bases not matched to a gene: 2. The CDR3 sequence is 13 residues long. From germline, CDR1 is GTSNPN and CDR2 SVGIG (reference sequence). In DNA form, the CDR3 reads TGTGCCTGGAGTGTACGGGACAGGGATACGCAGTATTTT. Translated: CAWSVRDRDTQYF.

The CDR3 region is CASSSDWSSYNSPLHF. CDR3 nucleotide sequence: TGTGCCAGCAGCTCGGACTGGAGCTCCTATAATTCACCCCTCCACTTT. The chain joins TRBV7-8 to TRBJ1-6; D unclear. CDR1 is SGHVS, CDR2 FQNEAQ, per germline. Between the trimmed V and J ends, which lost 4 bases and 0 bases, there was a span of 10 bases. CDR3 length equals 16 residues.

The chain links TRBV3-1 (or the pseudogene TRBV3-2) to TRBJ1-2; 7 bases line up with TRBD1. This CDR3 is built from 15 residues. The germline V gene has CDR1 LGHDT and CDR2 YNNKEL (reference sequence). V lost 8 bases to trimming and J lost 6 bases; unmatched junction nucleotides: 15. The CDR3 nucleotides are TGTGCCAGCCAGAATCGGGACAGTGCCTCACATGGCTACACCTTC. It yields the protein CASQNRDSASHGYTF.

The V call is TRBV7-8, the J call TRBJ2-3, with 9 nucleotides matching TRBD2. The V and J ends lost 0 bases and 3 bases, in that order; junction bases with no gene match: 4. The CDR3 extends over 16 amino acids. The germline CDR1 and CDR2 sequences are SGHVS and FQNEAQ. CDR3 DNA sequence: TGTGCCAGCAGCTTAGCGCCAGCGGGAGGAACAGATACGCAGTATTTT. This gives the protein CASSLAPAGGTDTQYF. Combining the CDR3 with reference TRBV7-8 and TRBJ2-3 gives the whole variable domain GAGVSQSPRYKVAKRGQDVALRCDPISGHVSLFWYQQALGQGPEFLTYFQNEAQLDKSGLPSDRFFAERPEGSVSTLKIQRTQQEDSAVYLCASSLAPAGGTDTQYFGPGTRLTVL.

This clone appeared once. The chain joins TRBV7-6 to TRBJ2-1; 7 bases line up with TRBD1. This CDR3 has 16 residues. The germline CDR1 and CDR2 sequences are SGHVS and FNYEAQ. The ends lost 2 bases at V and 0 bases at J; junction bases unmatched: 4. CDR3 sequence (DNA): TGTGCCAGCAGCTTAACGGCAGGGGGCTCCTACAATGAGCAGTTCTTC. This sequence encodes CASSLTAGGSYNEQFF.

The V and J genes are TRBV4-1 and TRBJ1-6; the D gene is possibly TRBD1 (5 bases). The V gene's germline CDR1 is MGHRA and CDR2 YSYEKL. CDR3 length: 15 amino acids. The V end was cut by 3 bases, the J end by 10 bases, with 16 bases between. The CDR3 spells CASSQTEGPRSPLHF. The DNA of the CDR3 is TGCGCCAGCAGCCAGACAGAAGGGCCCAGATCACCCCTCCACTTT.